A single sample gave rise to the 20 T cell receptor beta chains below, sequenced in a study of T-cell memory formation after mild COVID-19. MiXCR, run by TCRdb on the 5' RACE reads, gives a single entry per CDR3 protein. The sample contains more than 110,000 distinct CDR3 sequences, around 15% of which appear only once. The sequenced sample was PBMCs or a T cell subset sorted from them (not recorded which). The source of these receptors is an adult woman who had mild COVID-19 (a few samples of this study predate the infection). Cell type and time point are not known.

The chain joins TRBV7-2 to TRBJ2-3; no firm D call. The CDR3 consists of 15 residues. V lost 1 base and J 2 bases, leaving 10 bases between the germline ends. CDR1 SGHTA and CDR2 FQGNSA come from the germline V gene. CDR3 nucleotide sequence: TGTGCCAGCAGCTTAGGAAGGATTACCACAGATACGCAGTATTTT. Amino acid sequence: CASSLGRITTDTQYF.

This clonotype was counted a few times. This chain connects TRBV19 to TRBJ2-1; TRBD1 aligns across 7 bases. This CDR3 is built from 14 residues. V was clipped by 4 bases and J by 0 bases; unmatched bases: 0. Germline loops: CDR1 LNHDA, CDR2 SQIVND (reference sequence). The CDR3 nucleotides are TGTGCCAGTAGTAGGGACAGCTCCTACAATGAGCAGTTCTTC. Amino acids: CASSRDSSYNEQFF.

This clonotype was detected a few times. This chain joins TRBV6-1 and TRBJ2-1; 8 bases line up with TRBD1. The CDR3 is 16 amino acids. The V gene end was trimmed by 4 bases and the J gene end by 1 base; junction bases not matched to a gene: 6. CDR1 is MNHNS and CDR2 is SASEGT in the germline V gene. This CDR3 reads CASSGAGGASYNEQFF. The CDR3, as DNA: TGTGCCAGCAGTGGGGCAGGGGGCGCATCCTACAATGAGCAGTTCTTC.

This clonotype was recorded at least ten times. CDR3 nucleotides: TGTGCCAGCGGGGCAGATACGCAGTATTTT. Protein sequence: CASGADTQYF. The chain couples TRBV9 to TRBJ2-3; the D is unclear. The length of the CDR3 is 10 residues. V was trimmed by 7 bases and J by 4 bases, leaving 4 bases between them. The germline V gene encodes CDR1 SGDLS and CDR2 YYNGEE.

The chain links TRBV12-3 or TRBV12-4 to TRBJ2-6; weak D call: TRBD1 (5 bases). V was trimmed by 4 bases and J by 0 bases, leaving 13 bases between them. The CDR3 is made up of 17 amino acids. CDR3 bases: TGTGCCAGCAGTTCACTACCCGACAGCTCTGGGGCCAACGTCCTGACTTTC. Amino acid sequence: CASSSLPDSSGANVLTF.

The CDR3 protein is CASSLAFSGASYNEQFF. As DNA, the CDR3 is TGTGCCAGCAGCTTAGCATTTTCGGGTGCATCCTACAATGAGCAGTTCTTC. The rearrangement joins TRBV7-9 to TRBJ2-1; D call uncertain. The CDR3 contains 17 residues. Between the trimmed V and J ends, which lost 0 bases and 1 base, there was a span of 13 bases. From germline, CDR1 is SEHNR and CDR2 FQNEAQ (reference sequence).

DNA for the CDR3: TGTGCCAGCAGCTTAGATGGGCTAGCGCGCAATGAGCAGTTCTTC. The encoded protein is CASSLDGLARNEQFF. This chain connects TRBV7-2 to TRBJ2-1, with D tentatively TRBD2 (6 bases). V was shortened by 1 base and J by 6 bases, with 13 bases between the two germline ends. Looked up from germline, CDR1 is SGHTA and CDR2 is FQGNSA. There are 15 residues in the CDR3. The full variable domain, with the rest looked up from reference TRBV7-2 and TRBJ2-1, is GAGVSQSPSNKVTEKGKDVELRCDPISGHTALYWYRQSLGQGLEFLIYFQGNSAPDKSGLPSDRFSAERTGGSVSTLTIQRTQQEDSAVYLCASSLDGLARNEQFFGPGTRLTVL.

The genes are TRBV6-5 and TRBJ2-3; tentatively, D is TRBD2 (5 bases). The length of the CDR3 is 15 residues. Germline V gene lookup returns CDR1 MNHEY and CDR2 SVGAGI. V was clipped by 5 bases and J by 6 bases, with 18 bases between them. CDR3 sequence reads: CASSHRTWLGDTQYF. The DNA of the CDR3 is TGTGCCAGCAGTCATAGGACTTGGCTGGGGGATACGCAGTATTTT.

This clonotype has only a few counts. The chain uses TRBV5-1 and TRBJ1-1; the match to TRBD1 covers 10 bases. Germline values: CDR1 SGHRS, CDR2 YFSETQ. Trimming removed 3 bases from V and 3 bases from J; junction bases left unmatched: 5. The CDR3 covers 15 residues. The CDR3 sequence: CASSWGTGVDTEAFF. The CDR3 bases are TGCGCCAGCAGCTGGGGGACAGGGGTTGACACTGAAGCTTTCTTT.

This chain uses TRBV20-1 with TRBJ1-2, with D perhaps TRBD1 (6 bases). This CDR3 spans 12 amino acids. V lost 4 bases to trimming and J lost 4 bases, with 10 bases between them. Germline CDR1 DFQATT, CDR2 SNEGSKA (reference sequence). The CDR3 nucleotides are TGCAGTGCTAACAGGGAGGTCTATGGCTACACCTTC. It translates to CSANREVYGYTF.

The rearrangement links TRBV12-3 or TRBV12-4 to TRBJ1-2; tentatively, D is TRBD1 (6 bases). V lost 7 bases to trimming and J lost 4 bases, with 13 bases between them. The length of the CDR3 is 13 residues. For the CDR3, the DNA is TGTGCCAGCAAATTGGGGGGGCTCTATGGCTACACCTTC. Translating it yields CASKLGGLYGYTF.

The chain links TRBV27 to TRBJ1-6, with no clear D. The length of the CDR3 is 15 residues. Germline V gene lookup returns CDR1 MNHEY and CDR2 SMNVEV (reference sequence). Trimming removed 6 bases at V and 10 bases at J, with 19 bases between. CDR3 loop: CASSNGPSGGSPLHF. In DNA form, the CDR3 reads TGTGCCAGCAGCAACGGACCTTCCGGCGGGTCACCCCTCCACTTT.

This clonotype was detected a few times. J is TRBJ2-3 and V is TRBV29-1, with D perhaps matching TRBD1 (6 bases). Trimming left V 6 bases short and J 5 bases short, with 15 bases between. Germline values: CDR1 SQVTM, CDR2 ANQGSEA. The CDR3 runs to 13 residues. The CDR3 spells CSVYRVDGDTQYF. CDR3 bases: TGCAGCGTATACAGGGTCGATGGAGATACGCAGTATTTT.

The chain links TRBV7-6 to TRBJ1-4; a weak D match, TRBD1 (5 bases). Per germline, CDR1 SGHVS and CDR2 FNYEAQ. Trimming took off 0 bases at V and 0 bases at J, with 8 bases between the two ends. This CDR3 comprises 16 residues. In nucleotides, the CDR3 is TGTGCCAGCAGCTTAGCTACAGGTGCAACTAATGAAAAACTGTTTTTT. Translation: CASSLATGATNEKLFF.

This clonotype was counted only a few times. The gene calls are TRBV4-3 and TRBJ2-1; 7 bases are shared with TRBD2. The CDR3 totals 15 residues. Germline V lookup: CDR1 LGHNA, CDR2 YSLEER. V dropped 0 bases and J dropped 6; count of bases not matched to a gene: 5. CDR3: CASSQDEREVNEQFF. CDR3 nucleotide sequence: TGCGCCAGCAGCCAAGATGAGCGGGAAGTCAATGAGCAGTTCTTC.

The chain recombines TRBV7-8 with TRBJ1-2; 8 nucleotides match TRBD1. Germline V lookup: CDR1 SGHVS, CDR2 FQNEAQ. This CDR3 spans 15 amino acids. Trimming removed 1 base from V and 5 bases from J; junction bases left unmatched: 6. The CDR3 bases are TGTGCCAGCAGCTTAGAAAGACAGGGGTTGTATGGCTACACCTTC. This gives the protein CASSLERQGLYGYTF.

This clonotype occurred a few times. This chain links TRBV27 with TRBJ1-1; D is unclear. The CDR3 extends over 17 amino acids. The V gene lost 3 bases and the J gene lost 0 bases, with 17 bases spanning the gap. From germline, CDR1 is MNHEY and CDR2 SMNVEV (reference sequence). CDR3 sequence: CASSFFPRPPMNTEAFF. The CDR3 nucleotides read TGTGCCAGCAGTTTCTTTCCTCGACCTCCTATGAACACTGAAGCTTTCTTT.

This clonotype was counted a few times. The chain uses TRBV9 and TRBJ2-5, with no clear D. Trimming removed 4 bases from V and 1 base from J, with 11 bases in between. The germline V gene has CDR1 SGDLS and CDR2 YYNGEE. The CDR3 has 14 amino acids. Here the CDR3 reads CASSPERLQETQYF. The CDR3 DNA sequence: TGTGCCAGCAGCCCCGAGCGACTCCAAGAGACCCAGTACTTC.

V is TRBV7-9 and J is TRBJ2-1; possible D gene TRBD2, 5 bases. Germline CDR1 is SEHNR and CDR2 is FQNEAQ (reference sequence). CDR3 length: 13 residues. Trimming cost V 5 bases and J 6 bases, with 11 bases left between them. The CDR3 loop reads CASSPRGGNEQFF. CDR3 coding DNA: TGTGCCAGCAGCCCCCGGGGTGGCAATGAGCAGTTCTTC.

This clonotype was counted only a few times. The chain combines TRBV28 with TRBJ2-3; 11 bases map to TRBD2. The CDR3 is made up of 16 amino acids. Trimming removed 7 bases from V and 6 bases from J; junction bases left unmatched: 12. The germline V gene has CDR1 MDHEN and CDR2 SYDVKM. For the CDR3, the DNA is TGTGCCAGCACGTTCCGGCTAGCGGGAGGTGCGGATACGCAGTATTTT. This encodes CASTFRLAGGADTQYF. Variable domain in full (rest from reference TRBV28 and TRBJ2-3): DVKVTQSSRYLVKRTGEKVFLECVQDMDHENMFWYRQDPGLGLRLIYFSYDVKMKEKGDIPEGYSVSREKKERFSLILESASTNQTSMYLCASTFRLAGGADTQYFGPGTRLTVL.